The rows below give T cell receptor beta chains drawn from one sample of a study of shared clonotypes between healthy human individuals. Measured with immunoSEQ multiplex PCR; TCRdb has only the in-frame clones, and not every one. The data contain around 650,000 clones, 95% to 96% of them singletons. The sequencing sample was made of naive CD8+ T cells sorted from blood. These receptors came from a young woman in good health. Both conserved end residues are part of each CDR3. A D gene is named only where the DNA matches it firmly. Expanded clones are given a class, and other clones once, few, many or no size at all.

TRBJ2-5 | - | TRBV28 | - | CASSLGIQEVAETQYF | TGTGCCAGCAGTTTGGGGATTCAGGAGGTTGCAGAGACCCAGTACTTC
TRBJ2-3 | - | TRBV5-1 | TRBD2 | CASSKESGRADTQYF | TGCGCCAGCAGCAAGGAAAGCGGGAGGGCAGATACGCAGTATTTT
TRBJ2-1 | - | TRBV7-8 | - | CASSLGWSGSRGYNEQFF | TGTGCCAGCAGCTTAGGATGGTCGGGCTCTCGAGGATACAATGAGCAGTTCTTC
TRBJ1-1 | - | TRBV4-1 | TRBD1 | CASSLRQGRHTEAFF | TGCGCCAGCAGCCTAAGACAGGGGAGGCACACTGAAGCTTTCTTT
TRBJ2-3 | - | TRBV6-5 | - | CASSYSRVTDTQYF | TGTGCCAGCAGTTACTCGAGGGTGACAGATACGCAGTATTTT
TRBJ1-2 | - | TRBV28 | - | CASSSRLVVTPTNYGYTF | TGTGCCAGCAGTTCCCGACTGGTGGTGACTCCAACTAACTATGGCTACACCTTC
TRBJ2-7 | - | TRBV27 | TRBD1 | CASLFLPGQRYEQYF | TGTGCCAGCCTTTTTCTACCGGGACAGCGCTACGAGCAGTACTTC
TRBJ1-1 | - | TRBV7-9 | - | CASSQVGQALSTEAFF | TGTGCCAGCAGCCAAGTAGGCCAGGCTTTGAGCACTGAAGCTTTCTTT
TRBJ2-3 | - | TRBV7-9 | - | CASSSQMAGNTDTQYF | TGTGCCAGCAGCTCTCAAATGGCAGGGAACACAGATACGCAGTATTTT
TRBJ1-3 | - | TRBV6-1 | - | CASSETLYPGNTIYF | TGTGCCAGCAGCGAAACTCTTTACCCTGGAAACACCATATATTTT
TRBJ1-5 | - | TRBV7-8 | - | CASSFPKEGQVGNQPQHF | TGTGCCAGCAGCTTTCCTAAAGAGGGTCAGGTGGGCAATCAGCCCCAGCATTTT
TRBJ1-5 | - | TRBV11-2 | - | CASSLDEYQPQHF | TGTGCCAGCAGCTTAGACGAATATCAGCCCCAGCATTTT
TRBJ2-3 | once | TRBV19 | TRBD2 | CASSSTSGGTDTQYF | TGTGCCAGTAGTTCCACTAGCGGGGGCACAGATACGCAGTATTTT
TRBJ2-2 | once | TRBV13 | - | CASSLGDTGELFF | TGTGCCAGCAGCTTAGGAGACACCGGGGAGCTGTTTTTT
TRBJ1-2 | - | TRBV29-1 | - | CSVATQHPGYTF | TGCAGCGTTGCCACACAGCACCCTGGCTACACCTTC
TRBJ1-2 | - | TRBV6-1 | TRBD1 | CASSVTGGGGYGYTF | TGTGCCAGCAGCGTTACAGGGGGGGGTGGCTATGGCTACACCTTC
TRBJ1-2 | - | TRBV28 | - | CASSARARNGLHGYTF | TGTGCCAGCAGTGCCCGGGCCCGGAATGGGCTTCATGGCTACACCTTC
TRBJ2-2 | - | TRBV5-1 | TRBD2 | CASSLGLAGGFGELFF | TGCGCCAGCAGCTTGGGACTAGCGGGAGGTTTCGGGGAGCTGTTTTTT
TRBJ2-7 | - | TRBV7-9 | - | CASIYGNLGEQYF | TGTGCCAGCATTTATGGGAACCTAGGCGAGCAGTACTTC